The present entry profiles one T cell receptor (beta chain) with its context. Its antigen is as yet unknown. The data were obtained in a study of neoadjuvant anti-PD-1 for oral cavity cancer. Findings of the study overall: PBMC Gini-index clonality exceeded responders' in non-responders post-nivolumab.

This sample's time point: after neoadjuvant nivolumab, at surgical resection. CDR3 length: 16 residues. V was trimmed by 0 bases and J by 5 bases, leaving 15 bases between them. Looked up from germline, CDR1 is SGHVS and CDR2 is FQNEAQ. Measured with immunoSEQ multiplex PCR; TCRdb has only the in-frame clones, and not every one. Of around 68,000 clones in the sample, about nine tenths were seen once. The sequencing used PBMCs, collected after nivolumab (anti-PD-1) treatment. The origin of this receptor is a person aged 35-79 years with oral cavity squamous cell carcinoma. The chain is built from TRBV7-8 and TRBJ2-3; D is perhaps TRBD1 (6 bases). The CDR3 DNA reads TGTGCCAGCAGCTTAGCTCTGGGGGCTATGGGAGATACGCAGTATTTT. Its translation is CASSLALGAMGDTQYF.